This T cell receptor (beta chain) came from a study of blood T cells in healthy people across ages (dated by TCRdb to 2015 to 2017). The study in broad terms: Template switching captured roughly one uniquely barcoded TCR beta cDNA molecule per two T cells in model experiments. To avoid experimental bias, donors of different ages were spread randomly across the sequencing lanes. The study analyzed two additional independent replicas of 1 million unique cDNA reads from the same blood draw for two donors, one aged 18 to 30 and one aged 80 or older. The donors were split into four age groups: young (average around 17 years), middle-aged (39), aged (roughly 68) and long-lived (approximately 80). Using deep sequencing normalized with unique cDNA molecular identifiers, the study measured how TCR beta repertoire diversity changes with age. Overall study results and their limits: Observed TCR beta diversity per million T cells fell roughly linearly with age, and a significant reduction was already apparent by age around 40. There was a strong correlation between observed TCR beta diversity and the percentage of naive T cells measured by flow cytometry. Compared with the aged group, the long-lived group had more naive CD4+ T cells, fewer expanded clones and increased TCR diversity, a pattern suggesting age selection. Because profiling used bulk unsorted PBMCs, naive and antigen-experienced compartments could not be compared conclusively. Donor CMV infection status was unknown, potentially confounding age-related changes in expanded clonotypes. Estimates of total diversity based on one million sequenced T cells were considered lower bounds and underestimates.

Library construction relied on 5' RACE. The run used an Illumina HiSeq 2500. A second about 7 to 12 cycle PCR used a sample-barcoded 5' primer and a J-beta primer mix. A unique molecular identifier was introduced onto each TCR beta cDNA molecule by a template-switch 5' adaptor carrying 12 random nucleotides. Each sample yielded at least 3 million CDR3-containing paired-end reads. First-strand cDNA synthesis was performed from all RNA using the Mint cDNA synthesis kit, with priming by a TRBC-specific oligonucleotide. After uracil-DNA glycosylase treatment, a first 18-cycle PCR used universal primers M1SS and BC2_uni_R on all cDNA. Per the authors' processing: Normalization of each sample was performed by random selection of 1 million high-quality reads, each carrying a distinct molecular identifier. Reads with shared molecular identifiers were discarded instead of being binned into consensus sequences. MiTCR, set to a Q25 quality threshold and the strictest error-elimination algorithm, was used for CDR3 identification, clonotype clustering and error correction. Lower-bound total TCR beta diversity was estimated with a nonparametric unseen species model using Euler transformation. In-frame beta chains were kept once TCRdb had trimmed the public reads at Q25 with fastp and called clones with MiXCR. A single entry per CDR3 protein holds the most common genes and DNA from its merged rows. The V and J calls, along with clone size, are taken from TCRdb and not from the paper's own processing. Within this sample are about 1.5 million distinct CDR3 sequences, with roughly 43% of them counted one time only. Clones ranked in the top ten supply 4% of the sample.

Systemically healthy Caucasian individuals from Russia, 35 to 50 in total and aged about 6 to 95 years, were included as donors. Around 10 milliliters of peripheral blood were drawn from each donor into EDTA-treated Vacutainer tubes. Ficoll-Paque density-gradient centrifugation was used to isolate PBMCs, with at least 6.5 million obtained per sample. Trizol reagent was used to extract total RNA from the PBMCs, yielding at least 5.5 micrograms per sample. For every donor, an aliquot of PBMCs went through flow cytometry to measure the percentages of naive CD45RAhigh/CD27high T cells. At the junction V is shortened by 3 bases and J by 3 bases, with 17 bases in between. Taken from cysteine to phenylalanine, the CDR3 has 16 residues. Only CDR3 DNA is held: 48 bases, read in frame from base 1. The germline V gene (reference sequence) provides CDR1 LNHNV and CDR2 YYDKDF. Remarks on this clonotype: No cognate antigen has been identified for it. Base-call qualities are not available, and no considerably larger clone is one nucleotide away.

The chain links TRBV15 with TRBJ2-5; the D segment could be TRBD1, given 6 matching bases. Specimen: blood. This clonotype originated in a woman younger than 35 in good health. The DNA sequence is as follows: TGTGCCACCAGCAGCGGCACCCTCAGGGGCGAAGAGACCCAGTACTTC. Translated, it gives CATSSGTLRGEETQYF.